A single sample gave rise to the 19 T cell receptor beta chains below, sequenced in a study of blood T cell repertoires in COVID-19. Using immunoSEQ multiplex PCR, the repertoire was profiled, and TCRdb retains in-frame clones only, with some absent. The table shows some 74,000 clones, with 88% occurring only once. Source material: peripheral blood. Receptors originate from a woman over 75 with acute or convalescent COVID-19.

CDR3 region: CASSQVLQGNYGYTF. CDR3 sequence (DNA): TGCGCCAGCAGCCAAGTCCTCCAGGGCAACTATGGCTACACCTTC. V gene TRBV4-3 combines with J gene TRBJ1-2; D is perhaps TRBD1 (5 bases). There are 15 residues in the CDR3. From germline, CDR1 is LGHNA and CDR2 YSLEER. V was clipped by 1 base and J by 2 bases, with 11 bases between them.

This clone was seen only once. The chain carries TRBV2 and TRBJ1-5; 9 bases align to TRBD1. This CDR3 spans 14 amino acids. V trimming: 7 bases; J trimming: 5 bases; junction bases outside the gene matches: 6. Per germline, CDR1 SNHLY and CDR2 FYNNEI. The CDR3 sequence: CASNLGDRDQPQHF. CDR3 DNA sequence: TGTGCCAGCAATCTAGGGGACAGGGATCAGCCCCAGCATTTT.

The rearrangement joins TRBV9 to TRBJ2-3, with TRBD2 matching over 9 bases. Germline CDR1 is SGDLS and CDR2 is YYNGEE. The trim removed 1 base at V and 1 base at J, leaving 4 bases unmatched. The CDR3 length is 16 residues. CDR3 sequence: CASSVRLAEGTDTQYF. CDR3 bases: TGTGCCAGCAGCGTACGACTAGCGGAAGGCACAGATACGCAGTATTTT.

The chain carries TRBV11-2 and TRBJ1-6, with D possibly matching TRBD1 (6 bases). Trimming removed 3 bases from V and 10 bases from J, with 19 bases in between. The CDR3 runs to 16 residues. Germline V lookup: CDR1 SGHAT, CDR2 FQNNGV. The CDR3, as DNA: TGTGCCAGCAGCTTTGGTACAGGGTCATTGGAATCACCCCTCCACTTT. Residues: CASSFGTGSLESPLHF.

V usage is TRBV19 and J usage is TRBJ2-2, with 9 positions matching TRBD1. The CDR3 has 15 residues. Germline-derived CDR1 and CDR2 are LNHDA and SQIVND (reference sequence). Losses at the gene ends were 7 bases for V and 2 bases for J; bases not matched to a gene: 5. CDR3 DNA sequence: TGTGCCAGTAAGGGGACAGGGAGTAACACCGGGGAGCTGTTTTTT. Translating gives CASKGTGSNTGELFF.

This clone was found once. The CDR3 reads CASSPLAGQGNNQPQHF. For the CDR3, the DNA is TGTGCCAGCTCACCACTTGCTGGACAGGGTAACAATCAGCCCCAGCATTTT. This rearrangement joins TRBV18 to TRBJ1-5; 8 bases align to TRBD1. The germline V gene has CDR1 KGHSH and CDR2 LQKENI. V trimming: 1 base; J trimming: 3 bases; junction bases outside the gene matches: 8. There are 17 residues in the CDR3.

Of note for this clone: The same CDR3 arises from other DNA sequences in this sample as well. The CDR3 nucleotides are TGTGCCAGTAGTCCCAGACCGACTGGGACAGGGGTTAATCAGCCCCAGCATTTT. Translation gives CASSPRPTGTGVNQPQHF. The chain employs TRBV19 and TRBJ1-5; TRBD1 matches at 10 bases. The CDR3 is 18 residues long. Germline V CDR1 and CDR2: LNHDA, SQIVND (reference sequence). J lost 4 bases, V lost 5 bases, and 14 bases had no gene match.

V usage is TRBV7-3 and J usage is TRBJ2-6, with 12 positions matching TRBD2. In germline, CDR1 is SGHTA, CDR2 FQGTGA. V lost 5 bases, J lost 11 bases, and 13 bases stayed unmatched. This CDR3 contains 17 residues. CDR3 coding DNA: TGTGCCAGCAGCGAAACTAGCGGGGGGCCCTCTTTAGACGTCCTGACTTTC. It specifies CASSETSGGPSLDVLTF.

This chain joins TRBV7-2 and TRBJ2-5; a weak D match, TRBD2 (5 bases). CDR3 length: 12 residues. Per germline, CDR1 SGHTA and CDR2 FQGNSA. Trimming stripped 3 bases from V and 3 bases from J, with 5 bases between. The CDR3 sequence is CASSLREETQYF. The CDR3 coding sequence is TGTGCCAGCAGCTTGAGGGAAGAGACCCAGTACTTC. Based on the CDR3 plus reference TRBV7-2 and TRBJ2-5, the full variable domain is GAGVSQSPSNKVTEKGKDVELRCDPISGHTALYWYRQSLGQGLEFLIYFQGNSAPDKSGLPSDRFSAERTGGSVSTLTIQRTQQEDSAVYLCASSLREETQYFGPGTRLLVL.

This clone has only one observation. The chain has TRBV15 and TRBJ2-2; D remains unclear. CDR3 size: 15 residues. With 1 base removed from V and 6 bases from J, the gap between germline ends came to 12 bases. Germline lookup yields CDR1 LNHNV and CDR2 YYDKDF (reference sequence). The DNA for the CDR3 is TGTGCCACCAGCAGAGGACCGACTGAGGCCGGGGAGCTGTTTTTT. The encoded protein is CATSRGPTEAGELFF.

The chain joins TRBV12-3 or TRBV12-4 to TRBJ2-5; D uncertain. With 3 bases removed from V and 5 bases from J, the gap between germline ends came to 7 bases. The length of the CDR3 is 12 residues. The DNA for the CDR3 is TGTGCCAGCAGTTTTTTCCGGGAGACCCAGTACTTC. Translation: CASSFFRETQYF.

The chain carries TRBV5-1 and TRBJ1-2; D ambiguous. The CDR3 runs to 13 residues. With 2 bases removed from V and 8 bases from J, the gap between germline ends came to 13 bases. CDR1 and CDR2 from the germline V gene are SGHRS and YFSETQ. CDR3 amino acids: CASSLTDVGGYTF. The CDR3 nucleotides are TGCGCCAGCAGCTTAACAGACGTAGGAGGCTACACCTTC.

V and J are TRBV29-1 and TRBJ2-7, with 7 positions matching TRBD2. Germline loops: CDR1 SQVTM, CDR2 ANQGSEA. This CDR3 region has 13 residues. V trimming: 6 bases; J trimming: 2 bases; junction bases outside the gene matches: 7. CDR3 region: CSVAQAGAYEQYF. In DNA form, the CDR3 reads TGCAGCGTCGCTCAGGCGGGGGCCTACGAGCAGTACTTC.

This chain connects TRBV24-1 to TRBJ1-2, with TRBD1 identical over 8 bases. This CDR3 comprises 13 residues. V was pared by 7 bases and J by 7 bases, with 7 bases of the junction left unmatched. Germline V lookup: CDR1 KGHDR, CDR2 SFDVKD. In DNA, the CDR3 is TGTGCCACCAGCGACAGGGGCCGGGGTGGCTACACCTTC. It yields the protein CATSDRGRGGYTF.

The CDR3 protein is CASSQDLAGGHGGELFF. CDR3 nucleotide sequence: TGTGCCAGCAGCCAAGATCTTGCGGGGGGCCATGGCGGGGAGCTGTTTTTT. V is TRBV4-2 and J is TRBJ2-2; TRBD2 agrees at 8 bases. V was clipped by 0 bases and J by 7 bases; unmatched bases: 10. The CDR3 is 17 amino acids. Germline V gives CDR1 LGHNA, CDR2 YNFKEQ.

In nucleotides, the CDR3 is TGTGCCAGCGGGGTGAAGGGAGGGAGAGTTTGGGTGCAGTATTTT. Translating it yields CASGVKGGRVWVQYF. The J gene is TRBJ2-3, the V gene TRBV2; 7 bases align to TRBD2. The CDR3 totals 15 residues. The germline gives CDR1 SNHLY, CDR2 FYNNEI. With 8 bases clipped from V and 11 bases from J, the junction kept 19 bases outside the gene matches.

This rearrangement joins TRBV12-3 or TRBV12-4 to TRBJ1-1; D might be TRBD1 (5 bases). The CDR3 is 11 residues long. V lost 3 bases to trimming and J lost 11 bases, with 10 bases between them. CDR3 in DNA: TGTGCCAGCAGTTTCAGCAGGGCGGCTTTCTTT. Its protein product is CASSFSRAAFF.

V gene TRBV6-2 or TRBV6-3 combines with J gene TRBJ1-1; no reliable D call. V shed 4 bases and J shed 0 bases, with 9 bases lying between them. This CDR3 spans 14 amino acids. CDR1 MNHEY and CDR2 SVGEGT come from the germline V gene. The CDR3 DNA reads TGTGCCAGCAGTTCAACCAGGATGAACACTGAAGCTTTCTTT. It yields the protein CASSSTRMNTEAFF.

V and J are TRBV27 and TRBJ1-6; 7 nucleotides align to TRBD1. The trim removed 8 bases at V and 7 bases at J, leaving 14 bases unmatched. Germline CDR1 and CDR2: MNHEY and SMNVEV (reference sequence). This CDR3 spans 16 amino acids. The CDR3 coding sequence is TGTGCCAGCCGAGCGGAAGGGGGCGCGAAGAATTCACCCCTCCACTTT. Translating it yields CASRAEGGAKNSPLHF.